One sample yielded the 29 T cell receptor beta chains listed below, sequenced in a study of T cells after posttransplantation cyclophosphamide. Control samples came 1 year after myeloablative marrow transplants with methotrexate plus calcineurin inhibitor. Only in-frame clones appear in the TCRdb table, and some are missing; sequencing was by immunoSEQ multiplex PCR. This sample has roughly 20,000 clones, with just over 85% found just once. The input for sequencing was PBMCs, taken 362 days after allogeneic stem cell transplant with calcineurin inhibitor and methotrexate. Receptors were obtained from a female patient in her thirties or forties who received an allogeneic stem cell transplant from an unrelated donor, was CMV-positive, and had acute and chronic GVHD. The graft donor may account for some of the T cells.

This clone was observed a handful of times. V and J are TRBV4-1 and TRBJ2-7, with D maybe TRBD1 (6 bases). The germline V gene has CDR1 MGHRA and CDR2 YSYEKL. The CDR3 loop spans 14 amino acids. V dropped 0 bases and J dropped 2 bases, with 8 bases sitting between them. The CDR3 DNA reads TGCGCCAGCAGCCAAGACAGGGGAACCTACGAGCAGTACTTC. Protein product: CASSQDRGTYEQYF.

The rearrangement uses TRBV6-5 and TRBJ1-1; 7 bases are shared with TRBD1. This CDR3 region has 13 residues. V dropped 10 bases and J dropped 1; count of bases not matched to a gene: 6. Germline V gives CDR1 MNHEY, CDR2 SVGAGI. The CDR3 protein is CATTPGGNTEAFF. Written as DNA, the CDR3 is TGTGCCACTACCCCAGGGGGGAACACTGAAGCTTTCTTT.

The CDR3 DNA reads TGCGCCAGCAGCTTGAATACACTGAACACTGAAGCTTTCTTT. This codes for CASSLNTLNTEAFF. The genes are TRBV5-1 and TRBJ1-1, with no clear D. V shed 1 base and J shed 0 bases, with 7 bases lying between them. The CDR3 consists of 14 residues. From germline, CDR1 is SGHRS and CDR2 YFSETQ.

In this sample, this clone turned up a few times. The chain carries TRBV4-1 and TRBJ2-2, with D perhaps matching TRBD2 (5 bases). V dropped 1 base and J dropped 6 bases, with 15 bases sitting between them. CDR1 is MGHRA, CDR2 YSYEKL, per germline. CDR3 length: 16 amino acids. In DNA form, the CDR3 reads TGCGCCAGCAGCCAAGGAAGGCTAGCAAACCCCGGGGAGCTGTTTTTT. This gives the protein CASSQGRLANPGELFF.

The rearrangement links TRBV20-1 to TRBJ2-3; the D gene is possibly TRBD1 (6 bases). The CDR3 consists of 11 residues. V lost 2 bases, J lost 6 bases, and 6 bases lay in between. Germline V gene data show CDR1 as DFQATT and CDR2 as SNEGSKA (reference sequence). The CDR3 protein is CSARQGDTQYF. CDR3 coding DNA: TGCAGTGCTAGACAGGGGGATACGCAGTATTTT.

CDR3 residues: CASRGLRGHGPQHF. The CDR3 DNA is TGTGCCAGCAGGGGGTTACGGGGTCACGGGCCCCAGCATTTT. The chain links TRBV6-1 to TRBJ1-5; no definite D call. The V and J ends lost 6 bases and 9 bases respectively, with 18 bases between them. CDR1 MNHNS and CDR2 SASEGT come from the germline V gene. The CDR3 extends over 14 amino acids.

This clone was recorded once. The chain has TRBV5-6 and TRBJ2-1; 7 bases match TRBD2. J was trimmed by 8 bases and V by 1 base; bases with no gene match: 21. The CDR3 runs to 19 residues. Germline values: CDR1 SGHDT, CDR2 YYEEEE. The CDR3 nucleotides are TGTGCCAGCAGCTTGTTTGTGGGTTCTTCCGGGGCGGGAGCTGATGAGCAGTTCTTC. This sequence encodes CASSLFVGSSGAGADEQFF.

This clone appeared a few times. V is TRBV19 and J is TRBJ1-3, with TRBD1 identical over 8 bases. Germline V gives CDR1 LNHDA, CDR2 SQIVND (reference sequence). The J segment lost 0 bases and the V segment lost 2 bases, leaving 3 bases of the junction unmatched. The CDR3 sequence is 16 residues long. Here the CDR3 reads CASSIRTGPSGNTIYF. As DNA, the CDR3 is TGTGCCAGTAGTATACGGACAGGGCCCTCTGGAAACACCATATATTTT.

This clone appeared a few times. The chain recombines TRBV10-3 with TRBJ1-4; a weak D match, TRBD1 (6 bases). V shed 6 bases and J shed 4 bases, with 12 bases lying between them. The CDR3 contains 14 residues. CDR1 is ENHRY, CDR2 SYGVKD, per germline. The DNA of the CDR3 is TGTGCCATCAGCGGACAGCCTAATAATGAAAAACTGTTTTTT. Translation gives CAISGQPNNEKLFF.

This chain links TRBV5-1 with TRBJ2-7, with no clear D. V lost 0 bases, J lost 5 bases, and 6 bases lay in between. CDR1 and CDR2 (germline): SGHRS, YFSETQ. The CDR3 runs 12 residues. The CDR3 sequence is CASSLGAHEQYF. As DNA, the CDR3 is TGCGCCAGCAGCTTGGGGGCCCACGAGCAGTACTTC.

This sequence joins TRBV9 and TRBJ1-4; tentatively, D is TRBD1 (6 bases). The CDR3 length is 20 residues. The germline gives CDR1 SGDLS, CDR2 YYNGEE. V dropped 4 bases and J dropped 1 base, with 26 bases sitting between them. The CDR3 sequence is CASSPRPRYPSQGTNEKLFF. CDR3 nucleotides: TGTGCCAGCAGCCCTCGCCCTAGATACCCGTCACAGGGAACTAATGAAAAACTGTTTTTT.

The genes are TRBV9 and TRBJ2-7; maybe TRBD2 (5 bases). CDR3 size: 14 residues. Trimming stripped 4 bases from V and 4 bases from J, with 15 bases between. Germline V CDR1 and CDR2: SGDLS, YYNGEE. CDR3 residues: CASSPEPGSYEQYF. The CDR3 DNA sequence: TGTGCCAGCAGCCCCGAACCGGGGTCGTACGAGCAGTACTTC.

The chain couples TRBV9 to TRBJ2-2, with 7 bases matching TRBD1. The CDR3 loop spans 14 amino acids. Germline-derived CDR1 and CDR2 are SGDLS and YYNGEE. Germline trimming cut 4 bases from V and 6 bases from J; bases unmatched to any gene: 6. This chain's CDR3 is CASSPPTGPGELFF. DNA of the CDR3: TGTGCCAGCAGCCCCCCGACAGGGCCCGGGGAGCTGTTTTTT.

The chain has TRBV6-5 and TRBJ2-7; 9 bases fit TRBD1. V shed 5 bases and J 2 bases; nucleotides not matched to a gene: 7. The CDR3 contains 15 residues. The V gene's germline CDR1 is MNHEY and CDR2 SVGAGI. CDR3 nucleotide sequence: TGTGCCAGCAGTCAGGGACAGGGAGGCCCCTACGAGCAGTACTTC. Translating it yields CASSQGQGGPYEQYF.

CDR3 sequence reads: CASIRLSGRQETQYF. In DNA form, the CDR3 reads TGTGCCAGCATCCGGTTGAGCGGGAGGCAAGAGACCCAGTACTTC. The V call is TRBV2, the J call TRBJ2-5, with 9 bases lining up with TRBD2. Germline CDR1 SNHLY, CDR2 FYNNEI. The CDR3 contains 15 residues. V dropped 7 bases and J dropped 2; count of bases not matched to a gene: 8.

This sequence joins TRBV5-1 and TRBJ1-2, with D perhaps TRBD1 (5 bases). This CDR3 is 15 amino acids long. V lost 7 bases to trimming and J lost 9 bases, with 25 bases between them. The germline CDR1 and CDR2 sequences are SGHRS and YFSETQ. The CDR3 is CASGPSGRVPGSYTF. CDR3 bases: TGCGCCAGCGGCCCTTCAGGGCGAGTGCCCGGAAGCTACACCTTC.

This chain connects TRBV19 to TRBJ2-5; maybe TRBD1 (5 bases). The last part of the DNA fits TRBJ2-7 better; the J call may be wrong. The germline CDR1 and CDR2 sequences are LNHDA and SQIVND (reference sequence). This CDR3 spans 13 amino acids. The CDR3 DNA is TGTGCCAGTAGTTCAGGGCGACCCTACGAGCAGTACTTC. Protein: CASSSGRPYEQYF.

The V and J genes are TRBV9 and TRBJ1-2; D might be TRBD1 (5 bases). Per the germline V gene, CDR1 is SGDLS and CDR2 is YYNGEE. The CDR3 sequence is 15 residues long. Trimming removed 0 bases from V and 3 bases from J, with 12 bases in between. Written as DNA, the CDR3 is TGTGCCAGCAGCGTAGGGGGGGAGCCCTACTATGGCTACACCTTC. As protein: CASSVGGEPYYGYTF.

The V and J genes are TRBV21-1 and TRBJ2-7; the table's D call of TRBD2 was not tested on the DNA. TRBV21-1 is described as a pseudogene. The CDR3 consists of 14 residues. The CDR3 DNA is TGTGCCAGCAGCAAAGGCGGGGGAACCTACGAGCAGTACTTC. The encoded protein is CASSKGGGTYEQYF.

The genes are TRBV19 and TRBJ2-6, with TRBD2 as a possible D gene (5 bases). The V and J ends lost 4 bases and 0 bases respectively, with 16 bases between them. The CDR3 covers 18 residues. Germline values: CDR1 LNHDA, CDR2 SQIVND (reference sequence). The CDR3 is CASSSEGRTSSGANVLTF. The CDR3 region has the DNA TGTGCCAGTAGTAGTGAGGGCCGTACTAGCTCTGGGGCCAACGTCCTGACTTTC.

This clone came up once. The chain links TRBV25-1 to TRBJ1-3, with D tentatively TRBD1 (6 bases). Germline lookup yields CDR1 MGHDK and CDR2 SYGVNS. Trimming cost V 6 bases and J 2 bases, with 11 bases left between them. The CDR3 length is 14 residues. CDR3 residues: CASSPGETGNTIYF. CDR3 nucleotides: TGTGCCAGCAGCCCAGGGGAAACTGGAAACACCATATATTTT.

V usage is TRBV19 and J usage is TRBJ1-1; 10 bases are shared with TRBD1. Germline-derived CDR1 and CDR2 are LNHDA and SQIVND (reference sequence). V lost 3 bases and J lost 5; bases outside the gene matches: 9. CDR3 length equals 16 residues. Here the CDR3 DNA reads TGTGCCAGTAGTATTTTGACAGGGGGCCGTAGAACTGAAGCTTTCTTT. This sequence encodes CASSILTGGRRTEAFF.

This sequence joins TRBV7-9 and TRBJ2-1; 7 bases are a match to TRBD2. This CDR3 region has 16 residues. V shed 1 base, J shed 5 bases, and the junction held 8 bases outside the gene matches. The V gene's germline CDR1 is SEHNR and CDR2 FQNEAQ (reference sequence). CDR3 sequence: CASSLDRSAGDNEQFF. The CDR3 DNA is TGTGCCAGCAGCTTAGACCGTTCGGCGGGGGACAATGAGCAGTTCTTC.

This clone is a singleton in its sample. V is TRBV6-6 and J is TRBJ1-1; possible D gene TRBD1, 5 bases. V lost 6 bases and J 3 bases, leaving 8 bases between the germline ends. Germline loops: CDR1 MNHNY, CDR2 SVGAGI (reference sequence). The CDR3 loop spans 12 amino acids. DNA for the CDR3: TGTGCCAGCAGAGAGACAGACACTGAAGCTTTCTTT. As protein: CASRETDTEAFF.

This clone was counted once. This sequence joins TRBV18 and TRBJ1-1; the D gene is possibly TRBD1 (6 bases). V shed 0 bases and J shed 1 base, with 15 bases lying between them. Germline-derived CDR1 and CDR2 are KGHSH and LQKENI. This CDR3 contains 17 residues. This CDR3 reads CASSPPWDMKRNTEAFF. The CDR3 coding sequence is TGTGCCAGCTCACCACCATGGGACATGAAACGGAACACTGAAGCTTTCTTT.

The genes are TRBV2 and TRBJ2-3; TRBD1 matches at 7 bases. Germline CDR1 reads SNHLY; CDR2 reads FYNNEI. The CDR3 extends over 13 amino acids. J was trimmed by 2 bases and V by 6 bases; bases with no gene match: 2. The CDR3 DNA is TGTGCCAGCAGGCAGGGGGACACAGATACGCAGTATTTT. Encoded protein: CASRQGDTDTQYF.

The chain links TRBV27 to TRBJ2-5; D might be TRBD2 (6 bases). The V end was cut by 8 bases, the J end by 5 bases, with 15 bases between. The CDR3 length is 13 residues. Germline values: CDR1 MNHEY, CDR2 SMNVEV (reference sequence). CDR3 nucleotides: TGTGCCAGCGGCTGGCGGGAAAGGGAGACCCAGTACTTC. As protein: CASGWRERETQYF.

The chain uses TRBV7-9 and TRBJ2-1; D is perhaps TRBD1 (5 bases). The germline CDR1 and CDR2 sequences are SEHNR and FQNEAQ (reference sequence). V was trimmed by 7 bases and J by 4 bases, leaving 14 bases between them. The CDR3 totals 14 residues. In DNA, the CDR3 is TGTGCCAGCAAACAGGTCGTCGGGTACAATGAGCAGTTCTTC. Amino acids: CASKQVVGYNEQFF.

CDR3 residues: CASSLGKGLAGVTNEQFF. CDR3 DNA: TGTGCCAGCAGCTTAGGGAAAGGACTAGCGGGAGTGACCAATGAGCAGTTCTTC. The V and J genes are TRBV7-9 and TRBJ2-1; 13 bases are a match to TRBD2. The CDR3 loop spans 18 amino acids. The junction had 9 bases not matched to a gene; V was cut back by 1 base and J by 6 bases. The V gene's germline CDR1 is SEHNR and CDR2 FQNEAQ (reference sequence).